The next 21 T cell receptor beta chains were all read from a single sample in a study of blood T cell repertoires in COVID-19. Measured with immunoSEQ multiplex PCR; TCRdb has only the in-frame clones, and not every one. The data hold approximately 90,000 clones, with roughly four fifths observed a single time. The sample taken for sequencing was peripheral blood. These receptors all stem from a woman of 80 years or more with acute or convalescent COVID-19.

The genes are TRBV18 and TRBJ2-5; the match to TRBD2 covers 10 bases. J was trimmed by 1 base and V by 3 bases; bases with no gene match: 8. CDR1 and CDR2 from the germline V gene are KGHSH and LQKENI. The CDR3 has 17 residues. The DNA for the CDR3 is TGTGCCAGCTCACCCCAACTAGCGGGATCGGGCCAAGAGACCCAGTACTTC. Amino acid sequence: CASSPQLAGSGQETQYF. Full variable domain (outside the CDR3, taken from reference TRBV18 and TRBJ2-5): NAGVMQNPRHLVRRRGQEARLRCSPMKGHSHVYWYRQLPEEGLKFMVYLQKENIIDESGMPKERFSAEFPKEGPSILRIQQVVRGDSAAYFCASSPQLAGSGQETQYFGPGTRLLVL.

V is TRBV28 and J is TRBJ1-2, with TRBD1 matching 7 bases. The germline V gene has CDR1 MDHEN and CDR2 SYDVKM. V lost 6 bases and J lost 9; bases outside the gene matches: 10. CDR3 size: 13 residues. CDR3 nucleotide sequence: TGTGCCAGCAGCCCCAGGGGGTCGGGACGCTACACCTTC. It codes for CASSPRGSGRYTF.

V usage is TRBV10-3 and J usage is TRBJ1-1; 10 nucleotides agree with TRBD1. The CDR3 is 15 amino acids. Germline V CDR1 and CDR2: ENHRY, SYGVKD. The V segment lost 2 bases and the J segment 5 bases; nucleotides outside the gene matches: 5. The CDR3 DNA is TGTGCCATCAGTGAGCCAGGACAGGGGGGGACTGAAGCTTTCTTT. This encodes CAISEPGQGGTEAFF.

The chain links TRBV18 to TRBJ1-2; 8 bases align to TRBD1. The CDR3 consists of 16 residues. Losses at the gene ends were 2 bases for V and 5 bases for J; bases not matched to a gene: 10. The germline V gene has CDR1 KGHSH and CDR2 LQKENI. DNA of the CDR3: TGTGCCAGCTCACCAATAACAGGGGGGAGAGATTATGGCTACACCTTC. This sequence encodes CASSPITGGRDYGYTF.

The chain uses TRBV27 and TRBJ2-7; D may be TRBD1 (6 bases). The CDR3 has 14 amino acids. Per the germline V gene, CDR1 is MNHEY and CDR2 is SMNVEV (reference sequence). V lost 0 bases and J 3 bases, leaving 9 bases between the germline ends. The CDR3 DNA reads as TGTGCCAGCAGTTTATCGTGGACAGTCTACGAGCAGTACTTC. It yields the protein CASSLSWTVYEQYF.

The rearrangement links TRBV6-5 to TRBJ2-3, with D possibly being TRBD2 (6 bases). CDR1 and CDR2 from the germline V gene are MNHEY and SVGAGI. Between the trimmed V and J ends, which lost 8 bases and 0 bases, there was a span of 12 bases. CDR3 length: 14 amino acids. The CDR3 DNA reads TGTGCCAGCGGGCGGGACCTAAGCACAGATACGCAGTATTTT. Amino acid sequence: CASGRDLSTDTQYF.

The chain employs TRBV3-1 (or the pseudogene TRBV3-2) and TRBJ2-7; TRBD2 agrees at 12 bases. Germline V gene data show CDR1 as LGHDT and CDR2 as YNNKEL (reference sequence). V gave up 1 base and J gave up 7 bases; unmatched junction bases: 11. This CDR3 has 17 amino acids. CDR3 loop: CASSQASGGAHPAEQYF. The CDR3 coding sequence is TGTGCCAGCAGCCAAGCTAGCGGGGGGGCCCACCCCGCTGAGCAGTACTTC.

V is TRBV6-5 and J is TRBJ2-7, with 11 positions matching TRBD2. The germline gives CDR1 MNHEY, CDR2 SVGAGI. V shed 6 bases, J shed 4 bases, and the junction held 5 bases outside the gene matches. This CDR3 comprises 14 residues. The CDR3 sequence is CASREGLAVYEQYF. CDR3 DNA: TGTGCCAGCAGGGAGGGACTAGCGGTTTACGAGCAGTACTTC.

V usage is TRBV9 and J usage is TRBJ2-2; no clear D. The CDR3 spans 12 residues. CDR1 and CDR2 from the germline V gene are SGDLS and YYNGEE. V lost 3 bases and J 4 bases, leaving 4 bases between the germline ends. The CDR3 spells CASSGVTGELFF. CDR3 DNA sequence: TGTGCCAGCAGCGGCGTCACCGGGGAGCTGTTTTTT.

V gene TRBV9 combines with J gene TRBJ1-4, with D tentatively TRBD1 (6 bases). The CDR3 contains 17 residues. The germline V gene encodes CDR1 SGDLS and CDR2 YYNGEE. With 0 bases removed from V and 0 bases from J, the gap between germline ends came to 12 bases. The CDR3 sequence is CASSVARGAATNEKLFF. In nucleotides, the CDR3 is TGTGCCAGCAGCGTAGCCCGGGGGGCAGCAACTAATGAAAAACTGTTTTTT.

The chain links TRBV18 to TRBJ1-1, with D possibly matching TRBD1 (5 bases). Trimming stripped 6 bases from V and 1 base from J, with 9 bases between. CDR1 and CDR2 (germline): KGHSH, LQKENI. This CDR3 is 13 amino acids long. The CDR3 loop reads CASSGRSNTEAFF. The CDR3 DNA is TGTGCCAGCTCGGGGCGGTCGAACACTGAAGCTTTCTTT.

V gene TRBV21-1 combines with J gene TRBJ1-1. TRBV21-1 is labeled a pseudogene. This CDR3 has 17 amino acids. The CDR3 nucleotides are TGTGCCAGCAGCAAAGTCCGGGGTTCATCGGTCGGGCCTGAAGCTTTCTTT. Translated, it gives CASSKVRGSSVGPEAFF.

The chain couples TRBV27 to TRBJ2-7, with D possibly being TRBD2 (6 bases). Trimming stripped 4 bases from V and 4 bases from J, with 14 bases between. The CDR3 has 14 amino acids. Germline-derived CDR1 and CDR2 are MNHEY and SMNVEV (reference sequence). The CDR3 loop is CASSSWKAGYEQYF. CDR3 nucleotides: TGTGCCAGCAGTTCCTGGAAGGCGGGATACGAGCAGTACTTC.

The chain couples TRBV2 to TRBJ1-1, with TRBD1 matching 7 bases. This CDR3 is built from 13 residues. V was clipped by 10 bases and J by 6 bases; unmatched bases: 11. The V gene's germline CDR1 is SNHLY and CDR2 FYNNEI. The CDR3 DNA reads TGTGCCAACCGAGCGGACAGGTGGGCTGAAGCTTTCTTT. It specifies CANRADRWAEAFF.

J is TRBJ1-3 and V is TRBV27; possibly TRBD1 for D (5 bases). Deletions cut 11 bases from V and 0 bases from J, with 11 bases between. CDR1 and CDR2 (germline): MNHEY, SMNVEV (reference sequence). The CDR3 extends over 13 amino acids. CDR3 nucleotide sequence: TGTGCCGGGGCGATCAGCTCTGGAAACACCATATATTTT. Amino acid sequence: CAGAISSGNTIYF.

The chain has TRBV3-1 (or the pseudogene TRBV3-2) and TRBJ2-7, with 8 nucleotides matching TRBD1. Germline CDR1 and CDR2: LGHDT and YNNKEL (reference sequence). The CDR3 is 16 residues long. The V segment lost 3 bases and the J segment 7 bases; nucleotides outside the gene matches: 14. In nucleotides, the CDR3 is TGTGCCAGCAGCCATTCCCCCGGACAGGGAGGTGGGGAGCAGTACTTC. Residues: CASSHSPGQGGGEQYF.

The chain combines TRBV5-4 with TRBJ1-5; perhaps TRBD1 as D (5 bases). Germline CDR1 is SGHNT and CDR2 is YYREEE (reference sequence). Trimming pared 0 bases from V and 11 bases from J, leaving 12 bases between. The CDR3 has 13 residues. As DNA, the CDR3 is TGTGCCAGCAGCTTGGCGGGGGAACGGTCCCAGCATTTT. It specifies CASSLAGERSQHF.

The J gene is TRBJ2-4, the V gene TRBV6-5, with TRBD1 matching over 8 bases. Germline CDR1 and CDR2: MNHEY and SVGAGI. This CDR3 has 14 amino acids. The V segment lost 2 bases and the J segment 8 bases; nucleotides outside the gene matches: 5. The CDR3 is CASSYGQGSHIQYF. For the CDR3, the DNA is TGTGCCAGCAGTTACGGACAGGGTAGCCACATTCAGTACTTC.

The chain couples TRBV19 to TRBJ1-2; 9 nucleotides agree with TRBD1. After removal of 10 bases from V and 4 bases from J, the junction contained 10 bases not matched to a gene. The germline CDR1 and CDR2 sequences are LNHDA and SQIVND (reference sequence). The CDR3 runs to 14 residues. CDR3 bases: TGTGCCACTACCCTCACAGGGGGCAGCTATGGCTACACCTTC. This translates into CATTLTGGSYGYTF.

The rearrangement links TRBV7-8 to TRBJ2-1; 10 bases align to TRBD2. CDR3 length: 19 amino acids. V lost 5 bases and J lost 4; bases outside the gene matches: 17. Germline V gene sequence: CDR1 SGHVS, CDR2 FQNEAQ. CDR3 DNA: TGTGCCAGCAGCGTGGGGGGGGCGCCTAGCGGGAGCCCTTACAATGAGCAGTTCTTC. The encoded protein is CASSVGGAPSGSPYNEQFF.

The rearrangement links TRBV6-5 to TRBJ2-7; 9 bases are shared with TRBD1. The V and J ends lost 6 bases and 3 bases, in that order; junction bases with no gene match: 3. CDR1 is MNHEY, CDR2 SVGAGI, per germline. The CDR3 totals 13 residues. The CDR3 DNA follows: TGTGCCAGCAGGGGACAGGGTAGCTACGAGCAGTACTTC. Translation: CASRGQGSYEQYF.